What follows is one T cell receptor (beta chain) and its context. The antigen is undetermined. PBMCs came from 10 ml fresh peripheral blood. This sample stems from a study of T cells in Graves' hyperthyroidism and ophthalmopathy. The overall study: Peripheral blood specimens were obtained at initial diagnosis, prior to any treatment.

Whole-study findings and limits: In the blood, most expanded thyroid clonotypes above 0.001 appeared as well. Separating ophthalmopathy from stable hyperthyroidism was achieved by a 13 V-J model.

RNA transcripts were the template for amplifying TCR beta CDR3 regions. HTBI primers drove first-round RT-PCR of the TCR CDR3. TCRdb re-analysed the multiplex PCR reads in MiXCR, keeping a single row per CDR3 protein. In the table there are 300,000 to 400,000 distinct CDR3 sequences, about 18% of which are singletons. This receptor was taken from a woman in her forties or fifties with Graves' hyperthyroidism. Sequencing input: blood.

CDR3 nucleotides: TGTGCCAGCAGCCCAAGCGTAGAGATCGGGATTTCCTACAATGAGCAGTTCTTC. This encodes CASSPSVEIGISYNEQFF. The chain carries TRBV9 and TRBJ2-1; a possible D gene is TRBD2 (5 bases). Germline V lookup: CDR1 SGDLS, CDR2 YYNGEE. The CDR3 consists of 18 residues. V lost 4 bases and J 1 base, leaving 21 bases between the germline ends.